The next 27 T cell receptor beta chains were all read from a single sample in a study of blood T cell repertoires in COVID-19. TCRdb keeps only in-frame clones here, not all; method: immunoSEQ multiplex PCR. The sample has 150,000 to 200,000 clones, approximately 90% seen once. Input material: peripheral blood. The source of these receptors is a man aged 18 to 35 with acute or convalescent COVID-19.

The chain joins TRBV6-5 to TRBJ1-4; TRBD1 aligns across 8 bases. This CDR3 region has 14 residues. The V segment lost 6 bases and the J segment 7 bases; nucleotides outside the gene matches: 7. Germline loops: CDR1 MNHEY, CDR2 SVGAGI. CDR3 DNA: TGTGCCAGCAGACCTACAGGGGGAAGTGAAAAACTGTTTTTT. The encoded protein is CASRPTGGSEKLFF.

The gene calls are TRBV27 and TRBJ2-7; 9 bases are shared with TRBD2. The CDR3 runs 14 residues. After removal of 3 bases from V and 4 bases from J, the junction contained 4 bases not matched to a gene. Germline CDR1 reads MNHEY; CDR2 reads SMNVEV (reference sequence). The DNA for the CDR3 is TGTGCCAGCAGTTTCCGGCTAGCGGGGTACGAGCAGTACTTC. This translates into CASSFRLAGYEQYF.

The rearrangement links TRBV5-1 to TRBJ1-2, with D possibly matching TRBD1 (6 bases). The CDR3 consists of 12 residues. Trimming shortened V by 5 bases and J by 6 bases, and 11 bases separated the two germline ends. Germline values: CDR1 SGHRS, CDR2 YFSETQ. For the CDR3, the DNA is TGCGCCAGCAGGGACAGTGGGGATGGCTACACCTTC. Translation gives CASRDSGDGYTF.

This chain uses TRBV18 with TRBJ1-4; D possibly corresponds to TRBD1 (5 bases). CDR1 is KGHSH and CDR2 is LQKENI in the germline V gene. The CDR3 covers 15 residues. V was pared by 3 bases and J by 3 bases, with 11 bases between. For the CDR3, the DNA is TGTGCCAGCTCACCTTATGGGGGGGCTAATGAAAAACTGTTTTTT. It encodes CASSPYGGANEKLFF.

DNA of the CDR3: TGTGCCAGCAGCCGGGACAGGGGGATCTCTAGCACAGATACGCAGTATTTT. Translated: CASSRDRGISSTDTQYF. V and J are TRBV2 and TRBJ2-3; TRBD1 matches at 11 bases. CDR1 is SNHLY and CDR2 is FYNNEI in the germline V gene. Trimming at V came to 6 bases and at J to 0 bases, leaving 8 bases not matched to a gene. The CDR3 is made up of 17 amino acids.

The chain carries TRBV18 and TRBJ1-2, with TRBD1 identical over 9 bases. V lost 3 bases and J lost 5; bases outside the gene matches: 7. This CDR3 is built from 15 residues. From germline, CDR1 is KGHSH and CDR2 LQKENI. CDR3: CASSPPGTGRYGYTF. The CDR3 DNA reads TGTGCCAGCTCACCTCCCGGGACAGGGAGATATGGCTACACCTTC.

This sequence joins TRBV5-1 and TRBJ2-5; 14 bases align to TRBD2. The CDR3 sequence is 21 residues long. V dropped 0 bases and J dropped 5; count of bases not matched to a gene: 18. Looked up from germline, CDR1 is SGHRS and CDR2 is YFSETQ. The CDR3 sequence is CASSLVGLAGGFGAERETQYF. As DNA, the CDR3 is TGCGCCAGCAGCTTGGTAGGACTAGCGGGAGGTTTTGGAGCGGAGCGGGAGACCCAGTACTTC.

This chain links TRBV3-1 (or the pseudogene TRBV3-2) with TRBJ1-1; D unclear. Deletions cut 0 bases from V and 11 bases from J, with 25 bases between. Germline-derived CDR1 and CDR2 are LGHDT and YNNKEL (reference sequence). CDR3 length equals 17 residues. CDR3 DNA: TGTGCCAGCAGCCAAGATCAGGCGGGATCCCAGTATGCGTCGGCTTTCTTT. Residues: CASSQDQAGSQYASAFF.

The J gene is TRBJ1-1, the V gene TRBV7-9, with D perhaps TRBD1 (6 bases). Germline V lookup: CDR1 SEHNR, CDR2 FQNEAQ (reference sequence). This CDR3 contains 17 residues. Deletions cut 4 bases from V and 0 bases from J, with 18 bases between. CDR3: CASSSWGRGRMNTEAFF. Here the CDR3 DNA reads TGTGCCAGCAGCTCCTGGGGCAGGGGTCGTATGAACACTGAAGCTTTCTTT.

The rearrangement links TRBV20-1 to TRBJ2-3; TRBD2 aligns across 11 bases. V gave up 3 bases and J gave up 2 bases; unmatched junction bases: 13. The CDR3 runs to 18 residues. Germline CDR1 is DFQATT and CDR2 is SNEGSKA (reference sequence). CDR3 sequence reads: CSASPRGTTSGDTDTQYF. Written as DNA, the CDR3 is TGCAGTGCTAGTCCAAGGGGGACGACTAGCGGGGACACAGATACGCAGTATTTT.

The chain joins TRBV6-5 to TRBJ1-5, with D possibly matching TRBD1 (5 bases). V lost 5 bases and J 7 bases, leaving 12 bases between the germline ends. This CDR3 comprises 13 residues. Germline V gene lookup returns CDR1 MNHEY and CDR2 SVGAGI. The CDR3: CASSPTRGQPQHF. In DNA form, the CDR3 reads TGTGCCAGCAGTCCCACCCGGGGGCAGCCCCAGCATTTT.

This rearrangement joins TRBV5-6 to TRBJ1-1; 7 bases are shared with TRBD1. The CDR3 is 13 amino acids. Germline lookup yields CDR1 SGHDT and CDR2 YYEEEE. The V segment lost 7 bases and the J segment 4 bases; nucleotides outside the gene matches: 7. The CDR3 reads CASLDRARTEAFF. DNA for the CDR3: TGTGCCAGCTTAGACAGGGCGCGCACTGAAGCTTTCTTT.

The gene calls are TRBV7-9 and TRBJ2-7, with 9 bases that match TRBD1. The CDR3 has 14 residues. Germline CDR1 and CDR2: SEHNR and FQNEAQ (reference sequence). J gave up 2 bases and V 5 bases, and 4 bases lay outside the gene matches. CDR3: CASSPGTGPYEQYF. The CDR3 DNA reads TGTGCCAGCAGCCCCGGGACAGGGCCCTACGAGCAGTACTTC.

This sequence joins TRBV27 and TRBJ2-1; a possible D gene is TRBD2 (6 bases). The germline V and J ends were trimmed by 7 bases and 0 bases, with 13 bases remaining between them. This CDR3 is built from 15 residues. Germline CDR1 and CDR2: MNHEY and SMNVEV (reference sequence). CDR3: CASILTGASYNEQFF. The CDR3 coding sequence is TGTGCCAGCATTCTGACGGGAGCCTCCTACAATGAGCAGTTCTTC.

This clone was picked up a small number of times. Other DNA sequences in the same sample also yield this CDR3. CDR3 sequence reads: CASSLVAPYEQYF. The CDR3, as DNA: TGCGCCAGCAGCTTAGTGGCTCCCTACGAGCAGTACTTC. The chain employs TRBV5-1 and TRBJ2-7; D unclear. There are 13 residues in the CDR3. V lost 2 bases, J lost 2 bases, and 8 bases lay in between. CDR1 is SGHRS and CDR2 is YFSETQ in the germline V gene.

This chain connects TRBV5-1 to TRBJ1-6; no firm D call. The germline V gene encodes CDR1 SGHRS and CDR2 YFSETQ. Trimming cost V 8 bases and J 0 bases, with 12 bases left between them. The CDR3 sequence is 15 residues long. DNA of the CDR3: TGCGCCAGTACCGCAGGTGGCTCCTATAATTCACCCCTCCACTTT. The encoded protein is CASTAGGSYNSPLHF.

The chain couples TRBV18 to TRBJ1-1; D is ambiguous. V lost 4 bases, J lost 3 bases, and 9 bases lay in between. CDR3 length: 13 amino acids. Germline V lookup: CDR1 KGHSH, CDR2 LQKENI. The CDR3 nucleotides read TGTGCCAGCTCACTTGACAAAGACACTGAAGCTTTCTTT. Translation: CASSLDKDTEAFF.

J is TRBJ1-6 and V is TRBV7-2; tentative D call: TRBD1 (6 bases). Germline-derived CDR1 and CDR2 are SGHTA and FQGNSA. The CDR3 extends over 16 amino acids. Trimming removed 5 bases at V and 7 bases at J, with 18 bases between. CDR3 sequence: CASSTKGHRENSPLHF. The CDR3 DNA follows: TGTGCCAGCAGCACTAAGGGTCACAGGGAAAATTCACCCCTCCACTTT. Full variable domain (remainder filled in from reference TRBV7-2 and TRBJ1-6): GAGVSQSPSNKVTEKGKDVELRCDPISGHTALYWYRQSLGQGLEFLIYFQGNSAPDKSGLPSDRFSAERTGGSVSTLTIQRTQQEDSAVYLCASSTKGHRENSPLHFGNGTRLTVT.

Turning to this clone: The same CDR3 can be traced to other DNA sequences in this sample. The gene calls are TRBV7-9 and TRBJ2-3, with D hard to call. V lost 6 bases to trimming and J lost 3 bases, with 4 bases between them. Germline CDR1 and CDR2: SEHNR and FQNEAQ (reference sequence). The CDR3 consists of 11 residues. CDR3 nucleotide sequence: TGTGCCAGCAGTTCGACAGATACGCAGTATTTT. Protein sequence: CASSSTDTQYF. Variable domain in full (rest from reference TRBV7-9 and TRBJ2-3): DTGVSQNPRHKITKRGQNVTFRCDPISEHNRLYWYRQTLGQGPEFLTYFQNEAQLEKSRLLSDRFSAERPKGSFSTLEIQRTEQGDSAMYLCASSSTDTQYFGPGTRLTVL.

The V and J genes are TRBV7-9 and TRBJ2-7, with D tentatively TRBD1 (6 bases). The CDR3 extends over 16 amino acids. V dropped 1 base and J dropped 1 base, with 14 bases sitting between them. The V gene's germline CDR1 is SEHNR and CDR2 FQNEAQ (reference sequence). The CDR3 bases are TGTGCCAGCAGCTTAGGGACAGAATTTCTTTCCTACGAGCAGTACTTC. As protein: CASSLGTEFLSYEQYF.

CDR3 bases: TGTGCCAGCAGTTTAGTGGGGCGGGGCACTGAAGCTTTCTTT. This sequence encodes CASSLVGRGTEAFF. The J gene is TRBJ1-1, the V gene TRBV27, with D perhaps matching TRBD1 (5 bases). The germline gives CDR1 MNHEY, CDR2 SMNVEV (reference sequence). CDR3 length equals 14 residues. Trimming took off 2 bases at V and 4 bases at J, with 11 bases between the two ends.

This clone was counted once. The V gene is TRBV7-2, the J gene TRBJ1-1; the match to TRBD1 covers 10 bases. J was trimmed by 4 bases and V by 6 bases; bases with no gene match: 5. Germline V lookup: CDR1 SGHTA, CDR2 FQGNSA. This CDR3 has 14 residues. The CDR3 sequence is CASRRTGGATEAFF. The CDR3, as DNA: TGTGCCAGCAGACGGACAGGGGGGGCCACTGAAGCTTTCTTT. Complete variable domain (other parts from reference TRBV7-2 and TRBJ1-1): GAGVSQSPSNKVTEKGKDVELRCDPISGHTALYWYRQSLGQGLEFLIYFQGNSAPDKSGLPSDRFSAERTGGSVSTLTIQRTQQEDSAVYLCASRRTGGATEAFFGQGTRLTVV.

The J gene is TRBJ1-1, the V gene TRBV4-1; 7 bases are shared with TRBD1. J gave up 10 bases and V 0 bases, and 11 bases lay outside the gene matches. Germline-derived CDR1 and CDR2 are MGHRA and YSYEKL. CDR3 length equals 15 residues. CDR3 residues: CASSQDFRGLGRAFF. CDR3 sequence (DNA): TGCGCCAGCAGCCAAGATTTTAGGGGGCTTGGAAGAGCTTTCTTT.

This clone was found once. CDR3 nucleotides: TGCAGCGTTGGGGGACAGATGAACACTGAAGCTTTCTTT. Translation gives CSVGGQMNTEAFF. The chain recombines TRBV29-1 with TRBJ1-1; 7 bases align to TRBD1. CDR3 length: 13 residues. The germline gives CDR1 SQVTM, CDR2 ANQGSEA. V lost 4 bases to trimming and J lost 0 bases; unmatched junction nucleotides: 2.

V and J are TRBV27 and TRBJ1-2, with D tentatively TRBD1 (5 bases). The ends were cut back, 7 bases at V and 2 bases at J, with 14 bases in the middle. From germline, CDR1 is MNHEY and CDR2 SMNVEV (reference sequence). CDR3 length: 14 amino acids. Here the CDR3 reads CASTPITGNYGYTF. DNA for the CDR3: TGTGCCAGCACGCCCATCACAGGAAACTATGGCTACACCTTC.

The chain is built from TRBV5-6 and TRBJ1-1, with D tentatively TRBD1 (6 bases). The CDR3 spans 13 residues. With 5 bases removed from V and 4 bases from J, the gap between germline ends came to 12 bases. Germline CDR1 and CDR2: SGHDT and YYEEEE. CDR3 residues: CASSTGRRTEAFF. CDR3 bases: TGTGCCAGCAGTACAGGGAGACGCACTGAAGCTTTCTTT.

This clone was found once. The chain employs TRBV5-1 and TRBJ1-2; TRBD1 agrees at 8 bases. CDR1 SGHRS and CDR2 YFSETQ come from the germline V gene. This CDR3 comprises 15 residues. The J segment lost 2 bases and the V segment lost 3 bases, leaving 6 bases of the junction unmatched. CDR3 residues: CASSSGQAINYGYTF. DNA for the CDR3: TGCGCCAGCAGCTCGGGACAGGCGATCAACTATGGCTACACCTTC.